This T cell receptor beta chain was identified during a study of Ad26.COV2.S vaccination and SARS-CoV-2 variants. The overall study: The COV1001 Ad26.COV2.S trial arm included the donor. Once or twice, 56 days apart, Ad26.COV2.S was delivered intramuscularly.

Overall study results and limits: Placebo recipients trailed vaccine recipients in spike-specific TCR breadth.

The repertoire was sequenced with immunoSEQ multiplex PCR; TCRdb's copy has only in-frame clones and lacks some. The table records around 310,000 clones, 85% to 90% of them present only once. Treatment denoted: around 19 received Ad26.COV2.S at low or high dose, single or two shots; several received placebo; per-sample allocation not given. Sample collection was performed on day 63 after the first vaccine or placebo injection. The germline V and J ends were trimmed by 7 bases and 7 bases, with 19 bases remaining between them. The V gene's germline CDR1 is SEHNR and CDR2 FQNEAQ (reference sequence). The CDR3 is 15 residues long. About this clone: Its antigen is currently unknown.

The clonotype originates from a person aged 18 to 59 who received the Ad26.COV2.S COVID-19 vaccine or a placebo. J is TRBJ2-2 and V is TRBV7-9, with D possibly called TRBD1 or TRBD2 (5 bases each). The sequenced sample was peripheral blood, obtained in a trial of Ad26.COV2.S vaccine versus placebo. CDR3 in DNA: TGTGCCAGCAACTCTTTAGGGACCCCCAACGGGGAGCTGTTTTTT. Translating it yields CASNSLGTPNGELFF.